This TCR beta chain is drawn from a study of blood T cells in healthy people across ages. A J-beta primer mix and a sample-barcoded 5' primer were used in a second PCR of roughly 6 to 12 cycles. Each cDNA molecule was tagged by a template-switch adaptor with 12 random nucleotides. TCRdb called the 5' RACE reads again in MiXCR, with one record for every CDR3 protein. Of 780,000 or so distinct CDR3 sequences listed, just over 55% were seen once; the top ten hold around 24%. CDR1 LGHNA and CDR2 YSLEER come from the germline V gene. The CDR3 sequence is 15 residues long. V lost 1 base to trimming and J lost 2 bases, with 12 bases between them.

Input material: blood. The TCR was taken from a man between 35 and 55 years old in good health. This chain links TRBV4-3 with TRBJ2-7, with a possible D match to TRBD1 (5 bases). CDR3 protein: CASSQVGVGTYEQYF. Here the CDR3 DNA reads TGCGCCAGCAGCCAAGTAGGGGTAGGGACCTACGAGCAGTACTTC.